This T cell receptor beta chain originates from a study of blood T cell repertoires in COVID-19. V lost 9 bases to trimming and J lost 7 bases, with 22 bases between them. This CDR3 is built from 15 residues. CDR1 LNHDA and CDR2 SQIVND come from the germline V gene (reference sequence). Sequencing was performed with immunoSEQ multiplex PCR; in TCRdb, only in-frame clones are kept and a portion is missing. The profile shows 100,000 or so clones, 85% of them singletons. This TCR was recovered from a man between 45 and 60 years old with acute or convalescent COVID-19. The chain carries TRBV19 and TRBJ2-1; D is unresolved. Sequencing was performed on peripheral blood. The CDR3 nucleotides are TGTGCCAGCTCCCTTCAAGGCCCCCTGAGGAATGAGCAGTTCTTC. Its translation: CASSLQGPLRNEQFF.